Each of the 3 T cell receptor beta chains below was sequenced from the same sample in a study of sequential checkpoint blockade in melanoma. The method was immunoSEQ multiplex PCR; TCRdb's version includes in-frame clones alone and lacks a portion of them. The sample lists about 13,000 clones; almost 85% were seen once. As to treatment: randomized to nivolumab then ipilimumab (arm A) or the reverse (arm B). The starting material was CD8+ T cells sorted from blood (inferred from file names), obtained from a patient given nivolumab and ipilimumab in sequence. The source of these receptors is a human donor with melanoma.

The CDR3 coding sequence is TGTGCCAGCAGCGGGTCTAGCGGGGGGGCGGTATATGAGCAGTTCTTC. Protein: CASSGSSGGAVYEQFF. The V call is TRBV9, the J call TRBJ2-1; TRBD2 matches at 12 bases. Unmatched junction bases numbered 9, after V lost 3 bases and J lost 8 bases. Per germline, CDR1 SGDLS and CDR2 YYNGEE. CDR3 length equals 16 residues.

The chain has TRBV7-8 and TRBJ2-5; TRBD2 matches 7 bases. The CDR3 length is 15 residues. V dropped 5 bases and J dropped 1; count of bases not matched to a gene: 7. Germline CDR1 SGHVS, CDR2 FQNEAQ. The CDR3 spells CASSAPRGSQETQYF. CDR3 coding DNA: TGTGCCAGCAGCGCTCCGCGGGGGAGCCAAGAGACCCAGTACTTC. Full variable domain (rest looked up from reference TRBV7-8 and TRBJ2-5): GAGVSQSPRYKVAKRGQDVALRCDPISGHVSLFWYQQALGQGPEFLTYFQNEAQLDKSGLPSDRFFAERPEGSVSTLKIQRTQQEDSAVYLCASSAPRGSQETQYFGPGTRLLVL.

This clone appeared once. This rearrangement joins TRBV5-1 to TRBJ2-7; 9 bases align to TRBD2. Germline-derived CDR1 and CDR2 are SGHRS and YFSETQ. This CDR3 is built from 14 residues. The junction had 3 bases not matched to a gene; V was cut back by 2 bases and J by 3 bases. This CDR3 reads CASSLTSGHYEQYF. The CDR3 region has the DNA TGCGCCAGCAGCTTAACTAGCGGGCACTACGAGCAGTACTTC.